This T cell receptor beta chain was identified during a study of cytomegalovirus exposure and HLA in healthy donors. Study-wide context: The roughly 120 validation repertoires, a later analysis reported, used the same platform as the roughly 700 repertoires from the first cohort.

Here immunoSEQ multiplex PCR was the method, and the copy in TCRdb shows in-frame clones only, minus some. The table lists around 250,000 clones, roughly 90% of them singletons. This clone has just a few counts. Germline-derived CDR1 and CDR2 are GTSNPN and SVGIG (reference sequence). V was trimmed by 1 base and J by 0 bases, leaving 9 bases between them. The CDR3 length is 14 residues. What was sequenced was PBMCs. The rearrangement uses TRBV30 and TRBJ1-2; D may be TRBD1 (5 bases). This receptor was identified in a woman aged 18-29 years in good health and CMV-seronegative. CDR3 bases: TGTGCCTGGAGTGGGGGGGTAGCTAACTATGGCTACACCTTC. Encoded protein: CAWSGGVANYGYTF.